This T cell receptor (beta chain) was captured in a study of read filtering for tumor transcriptome and immune sequencing. Findings of the study overall: Approximately 80% of IR-seq clonotypes had one read, totaling approximately 3.3% of reads; RNA-seq: 74.6% and 44.6%. The sorted CD138-negative fraction was a mixed bone marrow immune population, not purified T cells. IR-seq and RNA-seq agreed better without single-read clonotypes.

This clonotype came up many times. The antigen is unknown. Germline V gene sequence: CDR1 SGHRS, CDR2 YFSETQ. The CDR3 extends over 15 amino acids. V lost 4 bases and J lost 3, with 17 bases in between. At the time of active disease, bone marrow was collected from every patient. From 350 to 500 ng of RNA, a library with molecular barcoded alpha/delta and beta/gamma adaptors was made. TCRdb recomputed calls from the reads with MiXCR, one row per CDR3 protein. This repertoire shows about 58,000 distinct CDR3 sequences, roughly an eighth found once; its top ten account for around 16%. Source material: a population of CD138-negative cells sorted from bone marrow. The genes are TRBV5-1 and TRBJ2-7; no definite D call. This sequence was found in a donor at least 40 years old with multiple myeloma. The CDR3 is CASSPGGTSNYEQYF. Written as DNA, the CDR3 is TGCGCCAGCAGCCCCGGCGGAACAAGTAACTACGAGCAGTACTTC.